The source of this T cell receptor (beta chain) is a study of blood T cell repertoires in COVID-19. About the study: Acute and convalescent COVID-19 specimens originated in the United States, Italy and Spain.

With V trimmed by 5 bases and J by 0 bases, 7 bases remained unmatched. The CDR3 is 16 residues long. Germline V CDR1 and CDR2: LNHDA, SQIVND (reference sequence). Under the authors' procedure: Researchers report that nucleated cell counts were estimated from reference gene primer amplification. Only in-frame clones appear in the TCRdb table, and some are missing; sequencing was by immunoSEQ multiplex PCR. V and J calls and clone size are given by that table; D and trimming were obtained from the DNA. The table lists roughly 160,000 clones, around 88% of them singletons. The V and J genes are TRBV19 and TRBJ2-5; 9 bases are shared with TRBD1. This TCR was sampled from an older woman who had recovered from COVID-19. What was sequenced was peripheral blood. CDR3 residues: CASSLGGQGDQETQYF. The CDR3 DNA is TGTGCCAGTAGTTTGGGGGGACAGGGTGACCAAGAGACCCAGTACTTC.